Presented here are 2 T cell receptor beta chains from one specimen sequenced in a study of shared clonotypes between healthy human individuals. Repertoires were generated with immunoSEQ multiplex PCR, while TCRdb's copy carries only in-frame clones and drops some. The table lists about 2.1 million clones, just over 90% of them singletons. Naive CD8 cells lacked CD45RO and underwent positive selection for CCR7, leaving out terminally differentiated effector memory CD45RA+ cells. Sequenced sample: naive CD8+ T cells from PBMCs. The receptor source for this set is a man aged 18 to 30 in good health. Some clones in this sample may be carry-over from other donors' samples.

This chain links TRBV21-1 with TRBJ2-3; TRBD2 is the table's D call, not checked against the DNA. TRBV21-1 is a pseudogene segment. The CDR3 has 16 residues. The CDR3: CASSKVRLADTDTQYF. DNA for the CDR3: TGTGCCAGCAGCAAAGTAAGGCTAGCGGACACAGATACGCAGTATTTT.

The chain employs TRBV5-4 and TRBJ1-2; D gene ambiguous. Germline V gives CDR1 SGHNT, CDR2 YYREEE (reference sequence). This CDR3 is 12 amino acids long. The V and J ends lost 1 base and 6 bases respectively, with 7 bases between them. CDR3 sequence: CASSLRRDGYTF. CDR3 DNA: TGTGCCAGCAGCTTGCGGCGGGATGGCTACACCTTC.